This TCR beta chain emerged from a study of STAT3 mutations in large granular lymphocyte leukemia. Study-wide results and caveats: Every T-LGLL patient had at least one immunodominant TCRbeta clonotype. After therapy, about 35% of the 18 patients switched clonotypes, all new clones STAT3 wild type.

A remark on this clone: Its antigen remains unidentified.

Germline-derived CDR1 and CDR2 are MNHEY and SVGAGI. The CDR3 is made up of 14 amino acids. Germline trimming cut 6 bases from V and 3 bases from J; bases unmatched to any gene: 4. Method: immunoSEQ multiplex PCR; TCRdb's copy keeps in-frame clones and lacks some. In the table there are 4,500 to 6,000 clones, approximately 85% of which are singletons. This TCR was recovered from a human donor with T large granular lymphocyte leukemia. Some clones in this sample may be carry-over from other donors' samples. This chain connects TRBV6-5 to TRBJ1-4; 7 positions match TRBD1. The specimen was PBMCs. The CDR3 is CASRSGGANEKLFF. As DNA, the CDR3 is TGTGCCAGCAGATCAGGGGGAGCTAATGAAAAACTGTTTTTT.